What follows are 5 T cell receptor beta chains derived from one specimen sequenced in a study of identical twins. TCRdb used MiXCR to reprocess the 5' RACE reads, holding one entry per CDR3 protein. The sample has 600,000 to 850,000 distinct CDR3 sequences, around a sixth seen once. These data also formed part of another study, on T cells expressing NK-cell markers.

Sequencing was carried out using PBMCs. The receptors were gathered from a woman aged 18-29 years in good health.

This clonotype turned up a few times. The rearrangement links TRBV20-1 to TRBJ1-6; TRBD1 matches 7 bases. V dropped 6 bases and J dropped 6; count of bases not matched to a gene: 5. Germline V gene sequence: CDR1 DFQATT, CDR2 SNEGSKA (reference sequence). This CDR3 is built from 13 residues. The CDR3 DNA is TGCAGTGCAAACCGGGACAGTAATTCACCCCTCCACTTT. It is translated as CSANRDSNSPLHF.

This clonotype was counted ten times or more. J is TRBJ2-3 and V is TRBV5-6; unclear D gene. CDR1 and CDR2 from the germline V gene are SGHDT and YYEEEE. This CDR3 comprises 16 residues. The V end was cut by 6 bases, the J end by 2 bases, with 19 bases between. The DNA of the CDR3 is TGTGCCAGCACCTTTTCCCAAGACCTCAACACAGATACGCAGTATTTT. Translation gives CASTFSQDLNTDTQYF.

A few counts support this clonotype. The rearrangement joins TRBV10-3 to TRBJ2-3; no clear D. V lost 2 bases and J 4 bases, leaving 10 bases between the germline ends. Germline V gene data show CDR1 as ENHRY and CDR2 as SYGVKD. This CDR3 is 14 amino acids long. In DNA, the CDR3 is TGTGCCATCAGTGAGCCCCGGGTCGCAGATACGCAGTATTTT. Translation gives CAISEPRVADTQYF.

CDR3 nucleotides: TGCAGTGCTAGAGATGAGGTCCACGAGCAGTACTTC. It codes for CSARDEVHEQYF. This chain joins TRBV20-1 and TRBJ2-7; no clear D gene. Trimming removed 0 bases at V and 5 bases at J, with 8 bases between. Germline CDR1 reads DFQATT; CDR2 reads SNEGSKA (reference sequence). The CDR3 is 12 residues long.

The gene calls are TRBV10-1 and TRBJ2-3; D not certain. V gave up 3 bases and J gave up 1 base, with 5 bases separating them. This CDR3 spans 13 amino acids. Germline assignment: CDR1 WNHNN and CDR2 SYGVQD (reference sequence). The CDR3 region has the DNA TGCGCCAGCAGTGATGGCCGCACAGATACGCAGTATTTT. This gives the protein CASSDGRTDTQYF.